The 25 T cell receptor beta chains given below trace back to one sample, sequenced in a study of immune evolution from preneoplasia to lung adenocarcinoma. The table came from immunoSEQ multiplex PCR; TCRdb's copy has only in-frame clones and leaves some out. The data hold 6,000 or so clones, with 76% observed a single time. Specimen: FFPE minimally invasive lung adenocarcinoma tissue. The receptors were gathered from a person between 70 and 80 years old with lung adenocarcinoma.

This chain connects TRBV30 to TRBJ2-5, with D maybe TRBD1 (5 bases). CDR1 is GTSNPN and CDR2 is SVGIG in the germline V gene (reference sequence). V gave up 6 bases and J gave up 7 bases, with 9 bases separating them. This CDR3 has 10 amino acids. Here the CDR3 DNA reads TGTGCCTGCGGCCAGGGGACCCAGTACTTC. Encoded protein: CACGQGTQYF. The full variable domain, in which reference TRBV30 and TRBJ2-5 provide the parts outside the CDR3, is SQTIHQWPATLVQPVGSPLSLECTVEGTSNPNLYWYRQAAGRGLQLLFYSVGIGQISSEVPQNLSASRPQDRQFILSSKKLLLSDSGFYLCACGQGTQYFGPGTRLLVL.

Only a few counts were recorded for this clone. The chain has TRBV7-6 and TRBJ1-6; D may be TRBD1 (5 bases). With 5 bases removed from V and 9 bases from J, the gap between germline ends came to 14 bases. Germline V gives CDR1 SGHVS, CDR2 FNYEAQ. CDR3 length equals 14 residues. Written as DNA, the CDR3 is TGTGCCAGCAGCATCCGGGGCGAAGGTTCACCCCTCCACTTT. Protein product: CASSIRGEGSPLHF.

J is TRBJ1-1 and V is TRBV5-1; D unresolved. The CDR3 loop spans 14 amino acids. Germline V gene data show CDR1 as SGHRS and CDR2 as YFSETQ. The ends were cut back, 4 bases at V and 1 base at J, with 11 bases in the middle. CDR3 nucleotides: TGCGCCAGCAGCCCCAGCAGTGCGAACACTGAAGCTTTCTTT. Encoded protein: CASSPSSANTEAFF.

The rearrangement links TRBV5-6 to TRBJ1-2; 7 bases fit TRBD1. V lost 5 bases to trimming and J lost 7 bases; unmatched junction nucleotides: 8. The CDR3 contains 13 residues. Germline assignment: CDR1 SGHDT and CDR2 YYEEEE. CDR3 DNA: TGTGCCAGCAGGAAGGGACAGTCCGGTGGCTACACCTTC. Translated, it gives CASRKGQSGGYTF.

The chain recombines TRBV30 with TRBJ1-1; weak D call: TRBD1 (6 bases). Germline V gene lookup returns CDR1 GTSNPN and CDR2 SVGIG (reference sequence). This CDR3 is built from 15 residues. V was clipped by 3 bases and J by 2 bases, with 16 bases between them. CDR3 sequence (DNA): TGTGCCTGGAGGGCAGGGGTCGGCGGAAACACTGAAGCTTTCTTT. It codes for CAWRAGVGGNTEAFF.

This chain links TRBV15 with TRBJ2-7; tentatively, D is TRBD2 (6 bases). The ends were cut back, 1 base at V and 1 base at J, with 8 bases in the middle. This CDR3 has 14 residues. Germline V gene data show CDR1 as LNHNV and CDR2 as YYDKDF (reference sequence). The CDR3 DNA reads TGTGCCACCAGCAGAGGGGACTTTTCCTACGAGCAGTACTTC. Its protein is CATSRGDFSYEQYF.

This clone was found once. The rearrangement links TRBV9 to TRBJ2-3; D ambiguous. CDR3 length: 14 amino acids. V was pared by 1 base and J by 8 bases, with 14 bases between. Germline V lookup: CDR1 SGDLS, CDR2 YYNGEE. The CDR3 sequence is CASSVPKRVPTQYF. DNA of the CDR3: TGTGCCAGCAGCGTACCCAAACGGGTTCCTACGCAGTATTTT. Drawing the rest from reference TRBV9 and TRBJ2-3, the complete variable domain is DSGVTQTPKHLITATGQRVTLRCSPRSGDLSVYWYQQSLDQGLQFLIQYYNGEERAKGNILERFSAQQFPDLHSELNLSSLELGDSALYFCASSVPKRVPTQYFGPGTRLTVL.

CDR3 sequence: CASSQHGPGGNTIYF. The CDR3 coding sequence is TGTGCCAGCAGCCAACACGGACCCGGCGGAAACACCATATATTTT. The chain has TRBV14 and TRBJ1-3; no definite D call. V lost 2 bases to trimming and J lost 4 bases, with 12 bases between them. CDR3 length: 15 residues. Germline CDR1 and CDR2: SGHDN and FVKESK. The full variable domain, completed using reference TRBV14 and TRBJ1-3, is EAGVTQFPSHSVIEKGQTVTLRCDPISGHDNLYWYRRVMGKEIKFLLHFVKESKQDESGMPNNRFLAERTGGTYSTLKVQPAELEDSGVYFCASSQHGPGGNTIYFGEGSWLTVV.

The J gene is TRBJ1-5, the V gene TRBV27; no firm D call. Trimming removed 2 bases from V and 5 bases from J, with 10 bases in between. The CDR3 contains 14 residues. Germline lookup yields CDR1 MNHEY and CDR2 SMNVEV (reference sequence). CDR3 loop: CASSLTAGYQPQHF. The DNA of the CDR3 is TGTGCCAGCAGTTTAACTGCGGGTTATCAGCCCCAGCATTTT.

There are a few counts of this clone. The chain uses TRBV6-6 and TRBJ2-3, with D possibly matching TRBD2 (6 bases). Trimming pared 2 bases from V and 2 bases from J, leaving 8 bases between. The CDR3 spans 14 residues. Germline V gene sequence: CDR1 MNHNY, CDR2 SVGAGI (reference sequence). CDR3 DNA: TGTGCCAGCAGTTACACGCGGGACACAGATACGCAGTATTTT. It specifies CASSYTRDTDTQYF.

This clone has more than one count but fewer than ten. The CDR3 here is CASSHRDGNTGELFF. DNA of the CDR3: TGTGCCAGCAGTCACAGGGACGGCAACACCGGGGAGCTGTTTTTT. This chain joins TRBV6-6 and TRBJ2-2; tentatively, D is TRBD1 (6 bases). V was clipped by 5 bases and J by 2 bases, with 12 bases between them. Germline V gene sequence: CDR1 MNHNY, CDR2 SVGAGI (reference sequence). This CDR3 spans 15 amino acids.

V usage is TRBV7-9 and J usage is TRBJ2-3; perhaps TRBD2 as D (6 bases). CDR1 is SEHNR, CDR2 FQNEAQ, per germline (reference sequence). Trimming shortened V by 0 bases and J by 4 bases, and 20 bases separated the two germline ends. The CDR3 consists of 18 residues. The CDR3 coding sequence is TGTGCCAGCAGCTTAGCTTTTCGTGTGGGGGACTCGGCAGATACGCAGTATTTT. Translating gives CASSLAFRVGDSADTQYF.

This sequence joins TRBV7-9 and TRBJ2-1, with TRBD2 matching over 10 bases. After removal of 2 bases from V and 9 bases from J, the junction contained 16 bases not matched to a gene. This CDR3 is built from 18 residues. Germline V gene data show CDR1 as SEHNR and CDR2 as FQNEAQ (reference sequence). The CDR3 nucleotides read TGTGCCAGCAGCTTAAGGGTTGGCGTCCAGCGGGAGGGCCCTGAGCAGTTCTTC. This codes for CASSLRVGVQREGPEQFF.

V usage is TRBV29-1 and J usage is TRBJ2-7; 9 nucleotides line up with TRBD1. CDR1 SQVTM and CDR2 ANQGSEA come from the germline V gene. This CDR3 spans 12 amino acids. The J segment lost 2 bases and the V segment lost 6 bases, leaving 2 bases of the junction unmatched. Here the CDR3 DNA reads TGCAGCGTGGGGACAGGGCCCTACGAGCAGTACTTC. It specifies CSVGTGPYEQYF.

J is TRBJ2-7 and V is TRBV27; 12 bases agree with TRBD2. Trimming cost V 7 bases and J 4 bases; bases outside gene matches: 8. Per germline, CDR1 MNHEY and CDR2 SMNVEV (reference sequence). The length of the CDR3 is 15 residues. This CDR3 is CASKAGTSGLYEQYF. DNA for the CDR3: TGTGCCAGCAAGGCTGGGACTAGCGGGCTATACGAGCAGTACTTC.

The chain recombines TRBV9 with TRBJ2-1, with unresolved D. Germline assignment: CDR1 SGDLS and CDR2 YYNGEE. V was trimmed by 0 bases and J by 9 bases, leaving 13 bases between them. This CDR3 is built from 14 residues. CDR3 sequence: CASSVEVSFTEQFF. The CDR3 DNA reads TGTGCCAGCAGCGTAGAGGTTAGTTTCACTGAGCAGTTCTTC. The variable domain in full, with the rest retrieved from reference TRBV9 and TRBJ2-1, is DSGVTQTPKHLITATGQRVTLRCSPRSGDLSVYWYQQSLDQGLQFLIQYYNGEERAKGNILERFSAQQFPDLHSELNLSSLELGDSALYFCASSVEVSFTEQFFGPGTRLTVL.

The chain couples TRBV7-6 to TRBJ2-5, with 8 bases fitting TRBD2. V lost 4 bases and J lost 2; bases outside the gene matches: 6. Per the germline V gene, CDR1 is SGHVS and CDR2 is FNYEAQ. There are 15 residues in the CDR3. The CDR3 DNA sequence: TGTGCCAGCAGCTACGGGGGGGGAACTCAAGAGACCCAGTACTTC. Translating it yields CASSYGGGTQETQYF.

J is TRBJ1-1 and V is TRBV6-6; D is unclear. Trimming shortened V by 0 bases and J by 2 bases, and 10 bases separated the two germline ends. This CDR3 spans 15 amino acids. Germline lookup yields CDR1 MNHNY and CDR2 SVGAGI (reference sequence). The CDR3 sequence: CASSYSVLGNTEAFF. Here the CDR3 DNA reads TGTGCCAGCAGTTACTCTGTTCTGGGCAACACTGAAGCTTTCTTT.

The J gene is TRBJ2-7, the V gene TRBV29-1, with 7 bases lining up with TRBD2. The trim removed 4 bases at V and 3 bases at J, leaving 6 bases unmatched. This CDR3 is 13 amino acids long. Per germline, CDR1 SQVTM and CDR2 ANQGSEA. CDR3 protein: CSVGWGRDYEQYF. In DNA, the CDR3 is TGCAGCGTTGGCTGGGGGAGGGACTACGAGCAGTACTTC.

This clone has more than one count but fewer than ten. This chain links TRBV12-5 with TRBJ2-7; 8 nucleotides match TRBD2. Germline V gene data show CDR1 as LGHNT and CDR2 as FRNRAP. J was trimmed by 1 base and V by 4 bases; bases with no gene match: 6. This CDR3 region has 15 residues. CDR3 coding DNA: TGTGCTAGTGGTTCCGGGGGGGCTTCTTCCTACGAGCAGTACTTC. The encoded protein is CASGSGGASSYEQYF.

This chain uses TRBV5-5 with TRBJ2-2; TRBD1 matches 8 bases. This CDR3 region has 14 residues. The germline V gene encodes CDR1 SGHKS and CDR2 YYEKEE (reference sequence). With V trimmed by 6 bases and J by 0 bases, 1 base remained unmatched. The chain's CDR3 is CASKTGANTGELFF. CDR3 in DNA: TGTGCCAGCAAGACAGGGGCGAACACCGGGGAGCTGTTTTTT.

This chain links TRBV14 with TRBJ2-3; 15 bases line up with TRBD2. Germline assignment: CDR1 SGHDN and CDR2 FVKESK. The CDR3 is 17 residues long. V shed 1 base and J 6 bases; nucleotides not matched to a gene: 5. CDR3: CASSQVGGLAGGDTQYF. The CDR3 nucleotides read TGTGCCAGCAGCCAAGTAGGGGGACTAGCGGGAGGCGATACGCAGTATTTT.

V gene TRBV2 combines with J gene TRBJ2-7; possibly TRBD1 or TRBD2 for D (5 bases each). CDR3 length: 12 amino acids. CDR1 SNHLY and CDR2 FYNNEI come from the germline V gene. V lost 7 bases to trimming and J lost 8 bases, with 15 bases between them. In nucleotides, the CDR3 is TGTGCCAGCATTGATTGGGGGACGAAGCAGTACTTC. Protein product: CASIDWGTKQYF.

The genes are TRBV28 and TRBJ2-5; 7 nucleotides line up with TRBD2. Germline loops: CDR1 MDHEN, CDR2 SYDVKM. The length of the CDR3 is 15 residues. The ends lost 3 bases at V and 7 bases at J; junction bases unmatched: 11. CDR3 residues: CASSFIGTNGGTQYF. As DNA, the CDR3 is TGTGCCAGCAGTTTTATCGGGACTAACGGGGGGACCCAGTACTTC.

This rearrangement joins TRBV28 to TRBJ2-5, with 7 bases matching TRBD1. Germline CDR1 is MDHEN and CDR2 is SYDVKM. V was pared by 6 bases and J by 5 bases, with 9 bases of the junction left unmatched. This CDR3 is built from 14 residues. The DNA of the CDR3 is TGTGCCAGCAGGAGACAGGGCTATGTTGAGACCCAGTACTTC. As protein: CASRRQGYVETQYF. Variable domain in full (rest from reference TRBV28 and TRBJ2-5): DVKVTQSSRYLVKRTGEKVFLECVQDMDHENMFWYRQDPGLGLRLIYFSYDVKMKEKGDIPEGYSVSREKKERFSLILESASTNQTSMYLCASRRQGYVETQYFGPGTRLLVL.